Below are 19 T cell receptor beta chains sequenced from a single sample in a study of shared clonotypes between healthy human individuals (dated by TCRdb to the early 2020s). Library method: the immunoSEQ multiplex PCR assay. TCRdb stores this immuneACCESS table with in-frame sequences only. Part of the clones is absent; in the studies checked, under half of the shortfall reflects unresolved V genes, and no reason is known for the rest. This sample lists approximately 1,500,000 clones; approximately 98% were detected once. About 0.4% of the sample belongs to the ten largest clones. The source material was naive CD4+ T cells sorted from blood. Taken with the paper, the label for cell subset or site translates to: CD45RA+ positively selected. The receptor source for this set is a young man in good health.

The chain employs TRBV19 and TRBJ2-2; 9 bases agree with TRBD1. From germline, CDR1 is LNHDA and CDR2 SQIVND (reference sequence). This CDR3 is built from 15 residues. V trimming: 5 bases; J trimming: 2 bases; junction bases outside the gene matches: 3. Here the CDR3 DNA reads TGTGCCAGTAGTGGGACAGGGCTTAACACCGGGGAGCTGTTTTTT. It yields the protein CASSGTGLNTGELFF.

The gene calls are TRBV5-1 and TRBJ2-5; D remains unclear. V lost 4 bases, J lost 5 bases, and 12 bases lay in between. This CDR3 region has 13 residues. The germline CDR1 and CDR2 sequences are SGHRS and YFSETQ. DNA of the CDR3: TGCGCCAGCAGCGAGGAATCGCTTGAGACCCAGTACTTC. Amino acid sequence: CASSEESLETQYF.

The V gene is TRBV29-1, the J gene TRBJ2-2; TRBD1 or TRBD2 may be the D gene (5 bases each). This CDR3 is 13 amino acids long. Trimming cost V 8 bases and J 1 base, with 11 bases left between them. Germline values: CDR1 SQVTM, CDR2 ANQGSEA. The CDR3 DNA reads as TGCAGCCATCGGGGCCAGAACACCGGGGAGCTGTTTTTT. Translated: CSHRGQNTGELFF.

The chain links TRBV14 to TRBJ1-2; the D gene is possibly TRBD1 (5 bases). Germline V gene lookup returns CDR1 SGHDN and CDR2 FVKESK. The CDR3 length is 14 residues. V lost 4 bases, J lost 7 bases, and 16 bases lay in between. CDR3 in DNA: TGTGCCAGCAGCCGACAGAATCCGGCGGGTGGCTACACCTTC. Translated, it gives CASSRQNPAGGYTF.

The rearrangement links TRBV10-3 to TRBJ1-5; D gene ambiguous. Trimming removed 2 bases at V and 4 bases at J, with 9 bases between. The CDR3 covers 14 residues. Germline lookup yields CDR1 ENHRY and CDR2 SYGVKD. The CDR3 reads CAISETRVNQPQHF. The CDR3 coding sequence is TGTGCCATCAGTGAGACGCGGGTAAATCAGCCCCAGCATTTT.

The chain is built from TRBV27 and TRBJ2-7, with a tentative D call TRBD2 (5 bases). The CDR3 has 14 amino acids. In germline, CDR1 is MNHEY, CDR2 SMNVEV (reference sequence). V lost 6 bases to trimming and J lost 5 bases, with 17 bases between them. The CDR3 coding sequence is TGTGCCAGCAGGCGGCGGGTGGGTTTGCACGAGCAGTACTTC. As protein: CASRRRVGLHEQYF.

V is TRBV27 and J is TRBJ1-5; the D gene is possibly TRBD1 (5 bases). The germline gives CDR1 MNHEY, CDR2 SMNVEV (reference sequence). The V end lost 5 bases, the J end lost 6 bases, and 11 bases lay between the germline ends. This CDR3 is 13 amino acids long. The CDR3, as DNA: TGTGCCAGCAGTCAGGGAATTGGTCAGCCCCAGCATTTT. Protein product: CASSQGIGQPQHF.

The chain is built from TRBV7-2 and TRBJ2-1, with 9 bases matching TRBD1. Germline loops: CDR1 SGHTA, CDR2 FQGNSA. The V segment lost 2 bases and the J segment 5 bases; nucleotides outside the gene matches: 10. The CDR3 totals 17 residues. CDR3 residues: CASSLTGGHSGNNEQFF. CDR3 coding DNA: TGTGCCAGCAGCTTAACAGGGGGCCATAGCGGAAACAATGAGCAGTTCTTC.

V is TRBV2 and J is TRBJ1-4; D remains unclear. Germline CDR1 reads SNHLY; CDR2 reads FYNNEI. V lost 4 bases to trimming and J lost 8 bases, with 14 bases between them. The CDR3 covers 14 residues. In DNA form, the CDR3 reads TGTGCCAGCAGTGGAGAAAAGATTGGAGAAAAACTGTTTTTT. Its protein product is CASSGEKIGEKLFF.

V usage is TRBV19 and J usage is TRBJ1-2; 9 bases match TRBD1. Losses at the gene ends were 5 bases for V and 6 bases for J; bases not matched to a gene: 13. From germline, CDR1 is LNHDA and CDR2 SQIVND (reference sequence). The CDR3 runs to 16 residues. The CDR3 sequence is CASSQYVGTGSDGYTF. As DNA, the CDR3 is TGTGCCAGTAGTCAATATGTGGGGACAGGGTCTGATGGCTACACCTTC.

The chain joins TRBV6-5 to TRBJ1-4; D not resolved. The CDR3 sequence is 14 residues long. Germline CDR1 and CDR2: MNHEY and SVGAGI. The V gene lost 1 base and the J gene lost 6 bases, with 9 bases spanning the gap. For the CDR3, the DNA is TGTGCCAGCAGTTACTGGGGAGTTGATGAAAAACTGTTTTTT. Protein product: CASSYWGVDEKLFF.

The chain joins TRBV7-9 to TRBJ1-5, with 11 positions matching TRBD1. From germline, CDR1 is SEHNR and CDR2 FQNEAQ (reference sequence). Trimming removed 1 base from V and 4 bases from J; junction bases left unmatched: 6. The CDR3 has 17 residues. CDR3 sequence reads: CASSLGGTGGLNQPQHF. Here the CDR3 DNA reads TGTGCCAGCAGCTTAGGAGGGACAGGGGGTCTTAATCAGCCCCAGCATTTT. Full variable domain (missing parts from reference TRBV7-9 and TRBJ1-5): DTGVSQNPRHKITKRGQNVTFRCDPISEHNRLYWYRQTLGQGPEFLTYFQNEAQLEKSRLLSDRFSAERPKGSFSTLEIQRTEQGDSAMYLCASSLGGTGGLNQPQHFGDGTRLSIL.

The chain combines TRBV5-1 with TRBJ2-3, with a possible D match to TRBD2 (5 bases). This CDR3 has 14 amino acids. Trimming shortened V by 9 bases and J by 3 bases, and 17 bases separated the two germline ends. The germline CDR1 and CDR2 sequences are SGHRS and YFSETQ. Here the CDR3 reads CATRGRVSTDTQYF. The CDR3 DNA reads as TGCGCCACCCGGGGAAGGGTGTCGACAGATACGCAGTATTTT.

This chain joins TRBV6-5 and TRBJ2-1; 7 positions match TRBD2. The CDR3 runs 15 residues. Germline V gives CDR1 MNHEY, CDR2 SVGAGI. The V segment lost 5 bases and the J segment 5 bases; nucleotides outside the gene matches: 9. The CDR3 DNA reads as TGTGCCAGCAGTCCCGACGGACTAGTCAACAATGAGCAGTTCTTC. This sequence encodes CASSPDGLVNNEQFF.

The rearrangement joins TRBV25-1 to TRBJ2-5, with 7 bases identical to TRBD1. The CDR3 has 14 amino acids. The ends lost 6 bases at V and 6 bases at J; junction bases unmatched: 10. Germline CDR1 and CDR2: MGHDK and SYGVNS. CDR3 nucleotides: TGTGCCAGCAGCTACTGGACAGGCACGCAGACCCAGTACTTC. As protein: CASSYWTGTQTQYF.

The CDR3 sequence is CASSLREPIGYNEQFF. CDR3 nucleotide sequence: TGTGCCAGCAGTTTAAGGGAACCAATCGGGTACAATGAGCAGTTCTTC. The chain joins TRBV7-8 to TRBJ2-1; no firm D call. V lost 6 bases and J lost 4, with 19 bases in between. The CDR3 totals 16 residues. Germline CDR1 is SGHVS and CDR2 is FQNEAQ.

The chain couples TRBV28 to TRBJ1-1; D perhaps matches TRBD1 (6 bases). The V and J ends lost 3 bases and 0 bases respectively, with 14 bases between them. Germline CDR1 reads MDHEN; CDR2 reads SYDVKM. The CDR3 is 16 residues long. For the CDR3, the DNA is TGTGCCAGCAGTTTTGACCGGGGGCGGATGAACACTGAAGCTTTCTTT. This sequence encodes CASSFDRGRMNTEAFF.

The chain couples TRBV27 to TRBJ2-7; 8 positions agree with TRBD1. Trimming removed 3 bases from V and 5 bases from J; junction bases left unmatched: 6. The CDR3 covers 14 residues. Germline V gene data show CDR1 as MNHEY and CDR2 as SMNVEV (reference sequence). The CDR3 reads CASSFRQGSHEQYF. CDR3 in DNA: TGTGCCAGCAGTTTCCGACAGGGGAGCCACGAGCAGTACTTC.

The chain carries TRBV9 and TRBJ2-2, with 7 nucleotides matching TRBD1. Looked up from germline, CDR1 is SGDLS and CDR2 is YYNGEE. This CDR3 is built from 17 residues. With V trimmed by 0 bases and J by 2 bases, 7 bases remained unmatched. CDR3 bases: TGTGCCAGCAGCGTAGGAAGTACAGGGGTAAACACCGGGGAGCTGTTTTTT. Translating it yields CASSVGSTGVNTGELFF.